The entry below gives a single T cell receptor (beta chain) sequence along with its context. The antigen is unknown. These data are taken from a study of T cell responses to AZD1222 COVID-19 vaccine. Sequenced by immunoSEQ multiplex PCR; TCRdb stores in-frame clones only, minus some. The table records about 180,000 clones, about nine tenths of them present only once. Study results and caveats: Clonal diversity was possibly underestimated, and the donors were mostly white British, with more females. Spike-specific TCR breadth rose after two AZD1222 doses, and depth rose as well.

This clonotype was sampled from an adult who received the AZD1222 COVID-19 vaccine. The sequencing used peripheral blood, collected 28 days after the second AZD1222 dose.

The chain's CDR3 is CASRGGLATGELFF. The CDR3 DNA reads TGTGCCAGCAGGGGGGGTCTCGCCACCGGGGAGCTGTTTTTT. The gene calls are TRBV2 and TRBJ2-2; a weak D match, TRBD2 (6 bases). Germline V CDR1 and CDR2: SNHLY, FYNNEI. This CDR3 has 14 residues. The V and J ends lost 6 bases and 4 bases respectively, with 12 bases between them.